This T cell receptor beta chain was found in a study of T cells in Graves' hyperthyroidism and ophthalmopathy. Whole-study context: Prior to any treatment, at the point of initial diagnosis, peripheral blood was collected.

The CDR3 consists of 16 residues. Germline V CDR1 and CDR2: MNHNS, SASEGT. The germline V and J ends were trimmed by 4 bases and 5 bases, with 18 bases remaining between them. TCR beta CDR3 region amplification was performed from RNA transcripts. First-round RT-PCR of the TCR CDR3 relied on the HTBI primer set. In TCRdb, the multiplex PCR reads were re-called with MiXCR into one record per CDR3 protein. The sample holds about 610,000 distinct CDR3 sequences, roughly 15% seen once. This clonotype was counted at least ten times. Lactation, pregnancy, other autoimmune disease or uncontrolled infection led to exclusion of patients. A roughly 10 ml volume of fresh peripheral blood provided the PBMCs.

The V call is TRBV6-1, the J call TRBJ1-5, with D possibly matching TRBD1 (6 bases). Sequencing input: blood. The TCR was taken from a woman in her thirties or forties with Graves' ophthalmopathy. This chain's CDR3 is CASSASGGATDQPQHF. Here the CDR3 DNA reads TGTGCCAGCAGTGCGAGCGGGGGGGCGACGGATCAGCCCCAGCATTTT.